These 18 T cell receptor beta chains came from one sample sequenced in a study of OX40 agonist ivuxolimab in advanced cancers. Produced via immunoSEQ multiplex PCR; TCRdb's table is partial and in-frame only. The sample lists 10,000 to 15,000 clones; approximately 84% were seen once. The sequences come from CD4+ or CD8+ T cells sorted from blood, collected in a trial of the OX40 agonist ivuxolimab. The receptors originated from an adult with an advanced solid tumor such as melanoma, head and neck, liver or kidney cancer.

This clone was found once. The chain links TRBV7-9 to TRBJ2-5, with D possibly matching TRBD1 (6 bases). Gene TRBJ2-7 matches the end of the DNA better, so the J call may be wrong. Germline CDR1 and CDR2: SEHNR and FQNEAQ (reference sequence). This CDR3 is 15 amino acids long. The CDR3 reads CASSPVTGESYEQYF. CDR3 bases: TGTGCCAGCAGCCCGGTGACAGGTGAGTCCTACGAGCAGTACTTC.

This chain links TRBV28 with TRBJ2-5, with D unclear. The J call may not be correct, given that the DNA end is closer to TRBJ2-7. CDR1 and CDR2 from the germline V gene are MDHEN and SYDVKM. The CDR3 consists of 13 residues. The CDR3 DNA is TGTGCCAGCAGCCCAGACACCCCTCGCGAGCAGTACTTC. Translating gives CASSPDTPREQYF.

In nucleotides, the CDR3 is TGTGCCAGCAGCTTAGCAGGGCTGGAGCAGTTCTTC. Its protein is CASSLAGLEQFF. This chain joins TRBV7-9 and TRBJ2-1; no reliable D call. Germline values: CDR1 SEHNR, CDR2 FQNEAQ (reference sequence). This CDR3 is built from 12 residues. The V and J ends lost 0 bases and 10 bases respectively, with 7 bases between them.

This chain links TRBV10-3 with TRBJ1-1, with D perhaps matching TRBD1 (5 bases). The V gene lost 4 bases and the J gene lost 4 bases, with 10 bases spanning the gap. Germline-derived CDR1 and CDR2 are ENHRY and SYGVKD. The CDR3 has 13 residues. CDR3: CAISVGDGTEAFF. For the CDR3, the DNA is TGTGCCATCAGTGTGGGGGATGGCACTGAAGCTTTCTTT.

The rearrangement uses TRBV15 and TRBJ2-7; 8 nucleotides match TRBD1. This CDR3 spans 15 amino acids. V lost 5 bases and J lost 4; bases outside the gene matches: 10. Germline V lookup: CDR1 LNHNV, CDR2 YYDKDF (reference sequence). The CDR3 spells CATSPVGQEVYEQYF. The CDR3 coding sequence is TGTGCCACCAGCCCGGTGGGACAGGAGGTTTACGAGCAGTACTTC.

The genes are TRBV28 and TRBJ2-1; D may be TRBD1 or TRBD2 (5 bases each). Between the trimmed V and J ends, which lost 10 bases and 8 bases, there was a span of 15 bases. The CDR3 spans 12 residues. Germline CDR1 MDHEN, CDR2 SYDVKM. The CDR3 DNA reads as TGTGCCATCGACGGCAGGGAGCATGAGCAGTTCTTC. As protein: CAIDGREHEQFF.

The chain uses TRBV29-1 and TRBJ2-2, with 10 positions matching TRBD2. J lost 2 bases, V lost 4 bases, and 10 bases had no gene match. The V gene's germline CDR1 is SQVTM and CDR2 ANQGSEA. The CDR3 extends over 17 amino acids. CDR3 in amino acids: CSVVPTGTSVNTGELFF. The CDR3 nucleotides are TGCAGCGTTGTCCCCACCGGGACTAGCGTTAACACCGGGGAGCTGTTTTTT.

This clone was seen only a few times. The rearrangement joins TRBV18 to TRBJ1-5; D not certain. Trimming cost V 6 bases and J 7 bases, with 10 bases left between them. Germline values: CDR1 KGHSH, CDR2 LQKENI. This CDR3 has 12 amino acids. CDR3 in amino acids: CASSGMGQPQHF. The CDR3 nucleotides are TGTGCCAGCTCTGGGATGGGACAGCCCCAGCATTTT.

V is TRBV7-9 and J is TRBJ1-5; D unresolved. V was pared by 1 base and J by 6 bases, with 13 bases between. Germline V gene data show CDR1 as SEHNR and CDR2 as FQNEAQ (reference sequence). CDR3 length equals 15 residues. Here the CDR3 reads CASSLVGSGSQPQHF. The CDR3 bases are TGTGCCAGCAGCTTAGTGGGTTCCGGGAGTCAGCCCCAGCATTTT.

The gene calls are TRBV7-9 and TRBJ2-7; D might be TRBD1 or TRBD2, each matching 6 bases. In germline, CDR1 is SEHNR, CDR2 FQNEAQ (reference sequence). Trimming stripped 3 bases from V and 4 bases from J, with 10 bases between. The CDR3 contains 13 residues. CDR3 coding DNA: TGTGCCAGCAGCTTCAGGGGAGGTTACGAGCAGTACTTC. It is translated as CASSFRGGYEQYF.

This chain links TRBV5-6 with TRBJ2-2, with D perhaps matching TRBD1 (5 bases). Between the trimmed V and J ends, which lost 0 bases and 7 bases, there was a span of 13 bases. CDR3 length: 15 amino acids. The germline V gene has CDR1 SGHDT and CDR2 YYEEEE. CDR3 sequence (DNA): TGTGCCAGCAGCTTGGGGGGCGGTGGATTCGGGGAGCTGTTTTTT. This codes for CASSLGGGGFGELFF. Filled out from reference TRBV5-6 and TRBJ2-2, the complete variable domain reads DAGVTQSPTHLIKTRGQQVTLRCSPKSGHDTVSWYQQALGQGPQFIFQYYEEEERQRGNFPDRFSGHQFPNYSSELNVNALLLGDSALYLCASSLGGGGFGELFFGEGSRLTVL.

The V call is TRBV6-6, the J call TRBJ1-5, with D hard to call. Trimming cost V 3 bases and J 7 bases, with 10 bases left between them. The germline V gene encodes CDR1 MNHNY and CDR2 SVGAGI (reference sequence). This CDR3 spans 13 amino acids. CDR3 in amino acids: CASSYPVPQPQHF. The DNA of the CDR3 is TGTGCCAGCAGTTATCCGGTTCCCCAGCCCCAGCATTTT.

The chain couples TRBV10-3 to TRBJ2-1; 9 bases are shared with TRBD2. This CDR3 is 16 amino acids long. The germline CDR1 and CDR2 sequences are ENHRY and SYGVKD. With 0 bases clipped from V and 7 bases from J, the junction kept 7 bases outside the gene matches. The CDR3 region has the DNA TGTGCCATCAGTGAGTCGAGTAGCGGGAGTTTAAATGAGCAGTTCTTC. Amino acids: CAISESSSGSLNEQFF.

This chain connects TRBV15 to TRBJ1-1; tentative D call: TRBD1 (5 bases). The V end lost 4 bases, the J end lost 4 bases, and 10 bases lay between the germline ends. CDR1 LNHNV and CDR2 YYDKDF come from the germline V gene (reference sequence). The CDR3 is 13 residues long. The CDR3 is CATSKYGGTEAFF. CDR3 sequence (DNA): TGTGCCACCAGCAAGTATGGGGGCACTGAAGCTTTCTTT.

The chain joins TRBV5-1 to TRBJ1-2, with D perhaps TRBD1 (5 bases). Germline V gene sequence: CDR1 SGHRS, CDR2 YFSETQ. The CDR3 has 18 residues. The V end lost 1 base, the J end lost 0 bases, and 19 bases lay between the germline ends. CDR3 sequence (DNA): TGCGCCAGCAGCTTGAGCCTGCAGGGTGGGTTGTCTAACTATGGCTACACCTTC. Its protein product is CASSLSLQGGLSNYGYTF.

CDR3 residues: CASSSRHYGNEQYF. The CDR3 bases are TGTGCCAGCAGCTCCCGGCACTACGGGAACGAGCAGTACTTC. This chain uses TRBV5-4 with TRBJ2-7; D perhaps matches TRBD2 (5 bases). The germline V and J ends were trimmed by 3 bases and 5 bases, with 15 bases remaining between them. The CDR3 is 14 amino acids. Germline V CDR1 and CDR2: SGHNT, YYREEE (reference sequence).

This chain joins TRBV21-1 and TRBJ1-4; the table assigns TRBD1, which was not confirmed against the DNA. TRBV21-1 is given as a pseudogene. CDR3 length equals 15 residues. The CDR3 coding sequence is TGTGCCAGCAGCGCGGGACAGGGGACGGGGGAAAAACTGTTTTTT. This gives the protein CASSAGQGTGEKLFF.

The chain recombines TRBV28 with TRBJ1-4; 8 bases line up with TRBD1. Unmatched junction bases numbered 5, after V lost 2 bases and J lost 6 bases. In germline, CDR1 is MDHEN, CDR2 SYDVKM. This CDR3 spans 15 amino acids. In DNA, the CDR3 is TGTGCCAGCAGTTTAATAGGGACAGGAGATGAAAAACTGTTTTTT. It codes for CASSLIGTGDEKLFF. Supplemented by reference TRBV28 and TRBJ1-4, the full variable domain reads DVKVTQSSRYLVKRTGEKVFLECVQDMDHENMFWYRQDPGLGLRLIYFSYDVKMKEKGDIPEGYSVSREKKERFSLILESASTNQTSMYLCASSLIGTGDEKLFFGSGTQLSVL.